These 23 T cell receptor beta chains were sequenced from one sample in a study of T cell repertoires in cytomegalovirus infection. Which antigens these TCRs recognize remains unknown. TCRdb ran MiXCR on the reads and lists one entry per CDR3 protein. The sample holds about 830,000 distinct CDR3 sequences, less than 35% seen once. The source material was cultured CD8+ T cells from PBMCs, sampled from culture after CMV antigen stimulation. These receptors were collected from a human donor in good health (CMV status not recorded). Some clones in this sample may be carry-over from other donors' samples.

This clonotype appeared many times. Mismatch with germline at one junction end may stem from a read error. V gene TRBV2 combines with J gene TRBJ2-5, with D uncertain. Germline V gene sequence: CDR1 SNHLY, CDR2 FYNNEI. The CDR3 extends over 13 amino acids. The CDR3 bases are TGTGCCAGCAGCGAAGTAGACCGGGAGACCCAGTACTTC. Its protein product is CASSEVDRETQYF.

The chain recombines TRBV4-1 with TRBJ1-2, with D possibly being TRBD1 (5 bases). CDR3 length equals 15 residues. CDR1 MGHRA and CDR2 YSYEKL come from the germline V gene. The V and J ends lost 1 base and 3 bases respectively, with 12 bases between them. CDR3 DNA: TGCGCCAGCAGCCAAGTACCCCTCAGGGACTATGGCTACACCTTC. It yields the protein CASSQVPLRDYGYTF.

This clonotype turned up a few times. CDR3 sequence (DNA): TGTGCCAGCAGCTTAAAAGGACAGTACACTGAAGCTTTCTTT. Amino acids: CASSLKGQYTEAFF. The chain recombines TRBV7-3 with TRBJ1-1; D is possibly TRBD1 (6 bases). The germline V and J ends were trimmed by 1 base and 3 bases, with 9 bases remaining between them. The CDR3 is made up of 14 amino acids. Germline V gene data show CDR1 as SGHTA and CDR2 as FQGTGA.

The V and J genes are TRBV2 and TRBJ1-1; perhaps TRBD1 as D (6 bases). The V end lost 2 bases, the J end lost 0 bases, and 13 bases lay between the germline ends. Germline CDR1 reads SNHLY; CDR2 reads FYNNEI. The CDR3 is 16 residues long. In DNA form, the CDR3 reads TGTGCCAGCAGTGAACGCGGGGGCCTCATGAACACTGAAGCTTTCTTT. This sequence encodes CASSERGGLMNTEAFF.

The J gene is TRBJ2-2, the V gene TRBV6-5; weak D call: TRBD1 (6 bases). V was clipped by 1 base and J by 0 bases, with 15 bases between them. Germline V gives CDR1 MNHEY, CDR2 SVGAGI. The CDR3 contains 18 residues. The CDR3 DNA sequence: TGTGCCAGCAGTTACTTTCCCCCCAGGGGCCCGAACACCGGGGAGCTGTTTTTT. Protein sequence: CASSYFPPRGPNTGELFF.

The rearrangement uses TRBV5-5 and TRBJ1-6; a possible D gene is TRBD1 (5 bases). CDR1 and CDR2 from the germline V gene are SGHKS and YYEKEE (reference sequence). V lost 0 bases, J lost 11 bases, and 12 bases lay in between. The CDR3 extends over 14 amino acids. The CDR3 nucleotides read TGTGCCAGCAGCTTGGGCTCAGGGAATCCACCCCTCCACTTT. Protein: CASSLGSGNPPLHF.

There are a few counts of this clonotype. The V gene is TRBV7-6, the J gene TRBJ2-3; 9 nucleotides align to TRBD1. J was trimmed by 3 bases and V by 5 bases; bases with no gene match: 18. CDR1 is SGHVS, CDR2 FNYEAQ, per germline. The CDR3 is 19 amino acids. DNA of the CDR3: TGTGCCAGCAGCCCCTTTACTTATGCCTCGGGACAGGGTACAGATACGCAGTATTTT. This gives the protein CASSPFTYASGQGTDTQYF.

The chain uses TRBV12-5 and TRBJ2-1; possible D gene TRBD2, 5 bases. Trimming stripped 3 bases from V and 9 bases from J, with 6 bases between. This CDR3 is 11 amino acids long. Germline values: CDR1 LGHNT, CDR2 FRNRAP. Here the CDR3 reads CASGLGSEQFF. In nucleotides, the CDR3 is TGTGCTAGTGGTTTAGGGAGTGAGCAGTTCTTC.

The V call is TRBV6-6, the J call TRBJ1-2; D might be TRBD1 (6 bases). Germline V lookup: CDR1 MNHNY, CDR2 SVGAGI (reference sequence). Trimming shortened V by 2 bases and J by 3 bases, and 10 bases separated the two germline ends. The CDR3 loop spans 14 amino acids. CDR3 sequence reads: CASSYVGADYGYTF. CDR3 nucleotide sequence: TGTGCCAGCAGTTACGTGGGGGCAGACTATGGCTACACCTTC.

Remarks on this clonotype: Because it lacks the conserved phenylalanine or tryptophan at the end, this CDR3 is likely a read error. V and J are TRBV7-6 and TRBJ1-1; no clear D. The CDR3 contains 13 residues. Germline assignment: CDR1 SGHVS and CDR2 FNYEAQ. The V gene lost 5 bases and the J gene lost 0 bases, with 7 bases spanning the gap. The CDR3 DNA is TGTGCCAGCAGCCCCCCTATGAACACTGAAGCTTTCATT. Protein sequence: CASSPPMNTEAFI.

This clonotype was counted a few times. The V gene is TRBV6-5, the J gene TRBJ1-1, with D hard to call. Trimming took 0 bases from V and 7 from J, leaving 9 bases between them. Germline values: CDR1 MNHEY, CDR2 SVGAGI. The CDR3 is made up of 13 amino acids. The CDR3, as DNA: TGTGCCAGCAGTTACTCGACCACCATTGAAGCTTTCTTT. Its translation: CASSYSTTIEAFF.

This clonotype was recorded a few times. The chain couples TRBV27 to TRBJ1-6, with 7 positions matching TRBD1. Germline V gives CDR1 MNHEY, CDR2 SMNVEV (reference sequence). The CDR3 has 15 residues. V was pared by 4 bases and J by 7 bases, with 7 bases of the junction left unmatched. The CDR3 bases are TGTGCCAGCAGTTACCACAGGGGTGGGAATTCACCCCTCCACTTT. Amino acids: CASSYHRGGNSPLHF.

This clonotype was found a few times. The chain uses TRBV11-3 and TRBJ1-6; no definite D call. Looked up from germline, CDR1 is SGHNT and CDR2 is YENEEA. CDR3 size: 16 residues. Trimming pared 3 bases from V and 5 bases from J, leaving 14 bases between. CDR3 sequence: CASSFGPYEDNSPLHF. The CDR3 DNA reads TGTGCCAGCAGCTTTGGGCCGTATGAAGATAATTCACCCCTCCACTTT.

This clonotype was found many times. V usage is TRBV6-1 and J usage is TRBJ2-4, with TRBD2 as a possible D gene (5 bases). Trimming took off 8 bases at V and 0 bases at J, with 8 bases between the two ends. This CDR3 has 13 residues. CDR1 and CDR2 (germline): MNHNS, SASEGT. The CDR3 DNA reads TGTGCCAGCTCCGGACTAGCCAAAAACATTCAGTACTTC. Its protein product is CASSGLAKNIQYF.

The chain carries TRBV29-1 and TRBJ1-2; D gene uncertain. Per the germline V gene, CDR1 is SQVTM and CDR2 is ANQGSEA. The V end lost 4 bases, the J end lost 6 bases, and 9 bases lay between the germline ends. The CDR3 sequence is 11 residues long. In DNA form, the CDR3 reads TGCAGCGTTGTGGGGAGGGATGGCTACACCTTC. Translated: CSVVGRDGYTF.

This clonotype has just a few counts. The rearrangement uses TRBV7-9 and TRBJ1-2; D unclear. The germline gives CDR1 SEHNR, CDR2 FQNEAQ (reference sequence). This CDR3 spans 13 amino acids. V lost 5 bases and J lost 8, with 15 bases in between. The DNA for the CDR3 is TGTGCCAGCAGCCAAGACGGCTTTCGGGGCTACACCTTC. It codes for CASSQDGFRGYTF.

The rearrangement joins TRBV10-3 to TRBJ1-6; no clear D. This CDR3 is built from 15 residues. Between the trimmed V and J ends, which lost 0 bases and 9 bases, there was a span of 12 bases. The germline gives CDR1 ENHRY, CDR2 SYGVKD. CDR3 loop: CAISESINVVSPLHF. The CDR3 DNA follows: TGTGCCATCAGTGAGTCAATTAACGTGGTTTCACCCCTCCACTTT.

This chain uses TRBV12-3 or TRBV12-4 with TRBJ2-1; weak D call: TRBD2 (7 bases). This CDR3 spans 17 amino acids. V was clipped by 7 bases and J by 8 bases, with 27 bases between them. The CDR3 spells CASTTSGRGGLIDEQFF. In DNA, the CDR3 is TGTGCCAGCACTACCAGTGGAAGGGGGGGCTTGATCGATGAGCAGTTCTTC.

The chain couples TRBV6-2 or TRBV6-3 to TRBJ1-1; D gene uncertain. The germline CDR1 and CDR2 sequences are MNHEY and SVGEGT. The CDR3 totals 15 residues. With 4 bases removed from V and 0 bases from J, the gap between germline ends came to 12 bases. Written as DNA, the CDR3 is TGTGCCAGCAGTTGGACTAATCACATGAACACTGAAGCTTTCTTT. This sequence encodes CASSWTNHMNTEAFF.

This clonotype has just a few counts. This chain connects TRBV6-1 to TRBJ2-2; D may be TRBD2 (7 bases). The length of the CDR3 is 15 residues. The V end lost 4 bases, the J end lost 6 bases, and 15 bases lay between the germline ends. CDR1 and CDR2 (germline): MNHNS, SASEGT. Here the CDR3 DNA reads TGTGCCAGCAGTGGGGGGGGACACCCGCCCGGGGAGCTGTTTTTT. Translated, it gives CASSGGGHPPGELFF.

The chain recombines TRBV6-2 or TRBV6-3 with TRBJ1-4; D is perhaps TRBD1 (6 bases). V lost 5 bases, J lost 8 bases, and 15 bases lay in between. The CDR3 runs to 14 residues. Germline values: CDR1 MNHEY, CDR2 SVGEGT. The CDR3 reads CASSPGQPGEKLFF. The CDR3 DNA sequence: TGTGCCAGCAGTCCGGGACAACCTGGCGAAAAACTGTTTTTT.

The chain carries TRBV7-2 and TRBJ1-4, with D perhaps matching TRBD1 (6 bases). The CDR3 is 17 amino acids. V was cut by 2 bases and J by 5 bases, with 18 bases left in between. Per the germline V gene, CDR1 is SGHTA and CDR2 is FQGNSA. This CDR3 reads CASSLNSIRDKNEKLFF. DNA for the CDR3: TGTGCCAGCAGCTTAAATAGCATCCGGGACAAGAATGAAAAACTGTTTTTT.

This clonotype has a handful of counts. CDR3 residues: CASSTGTDRYGYTF. DNA for the CDR3: TGTGCCAGTAGCACCGGGACAGACCGCTATGGCTACACCTTC. The rearrangement links TRBV19 to TRBJ1-2; 7 bases agree with TRBD1. The junction had 8 bases not matched to a gene; V was cut back by 6 bases and J by 4 bases. CDR3 length: 14 residues. Germline assignment: CDR1 LNHDA and CDR2 SQIVND (reference sequence). The full variable domain, in which reference TRBV19 and TRBJ1-2 provide the parts outside the CDR3, is DGGITQSPKYLFRKEGQNVTLSCEQNLNHDAMYWYRQDPGQGLRLIYYSQIVNDFQKGDIAEGYSVSREKKESFPLTVTSAQKNPTAFYLCASSTGTDRYGYTFGSGTRLTVV.